The next 19 T cell receptor beta chains were all read from a single sample in a study of response to subunit inactivated influenza vaccine. MiXCR was run by TCRdb on the RT-PCR reads, yielding one entry per CDR3 protein. The sample holds around 540,000 distinct CDR3 sequences, about an eighth seen once. The sequencing here drew on PBMCs from blood, taken on the day of vaccination. Receptors originate from a man between 45 and 60 years old who received an inactivated influenza vaccine.

The rearrangement links TRBV15 to TRBJ2-4; 8 bases align to TRBD2. The germline V gene has CDR1 LNHNV and CDR2 YYDKDF (reference sequence). Losses at the gene ends were 0 bases for V and 6 bases for J; bases not matched to a gene: 10. This CDR3 is built from 17 residues. DNA for the CDR3: TGTGCCACCAGCAGAGATTCCGGGGGGGCAATACTAAACATTCAGTACTTC. It codes for CATSRDSGGAILNIQYF.

This clonotype was recorded a few times. J is TRBJ2-5 and V is TRBV20-1; TRBD2 agrees at 9 bases. Germline loops: CDR1 DFQATT, CDR2 SNEGSKA (reference sequence). The CDR3 sequence is 13 residues long. V trimming: 2 bases; J trimming: 5 bases; junction bases outside the gene matches: 3. CDR3 loop: CSARIAGVETQYF. The CDR3 nucleotides are TGCAGTGCTAGAATAGCGGGGGTGGAGACCCAGTACTTC.

This clonotype occurred many times. This chain links TRBV7-9 with TRBJ2-2, with 8 bases lining up with TRBD2. The CDR3 has 16 amino acids. V dropped 2 bases and J dropped 1; count of bases not matched to a gene: 3. In germline, CDR1 is SEHNR, CDR2 FQNEAQ (reference sequence). The CDR3 DNA follows: TGTGCCAGCAGCTTATTCGGGACTAGGAACACCGGGGAGCTGTTTTTT. Translation: CASSLFGTRNTGELFF.

V is TRBV11-2 and J is TRBJ1-1, with D perhaps matching TRBD1 (6 bases). This CDR3 is 15 amino acids long. The germline CDR1 and CDR2 sequences are SGHAT and FQNNGV. Trimming pared 4 bases from V and 0 bases from J, leaving 12 bases between. The CDR3 nucleotides read TGTGCCAGCAGCTATCACAGGGCCCTGAACACTGAAGCTTTCTTT. Protein: CASSYHRALNTEAFF.

This clonotype was seen more than once but under ten times. The chain joins TRBV7-2 to TRBJ2-1; 8 bases align to TRBD2. The CDR3 covers 14 residues. V dropped 0 bases and J dropped 13; count of bases not matched to a gene: 8. CDR1 and CDR2 (germline): SGHTA, FQGNSA. As DNA, the CDR3 is TGTGCCAGCAGCTTAGCCATTAGCGGGGACGAACAGTTCTTC. Protein product: CASSLAISGDEQFF.

The chain has TRBV20-1 and TRBJ2-3; TRBD2 matches 9 bases. There are 17 residues in the CDR3. Per germline, CDR1 DFQATT and CDR2 SNEGSKA (reference sequence). Trimming took 2 bases from V and 1 from J; bases not matched to a gene: 10. The CDR3 DNA sequence: TGCAGTGCTAGAAGGGGGAGCGGGAGGCGAGGCACAGATACGCAGTATTTT. As protein: CSARRGSGRRGTDTQYF.

A few counts support this clonotype. The CDR3 DNA follows: TGCGCCAGCAGCTCACCTCGAGGGAAGATGGTCGATACGCAGTATTTT. The encoded protein is CASSSPRGKMVDTQYF. The chain links TRBV5-1 to TRBJ2-3, with TRBD2 as a possible D gene (5 bases). V was pared by 3 bases and J by 6 bases, with 20 bases between. The CDR3 consists of 16 residues. Germline V CDR1 and CDR2: SGHRS, YFSETQ.

This clonotype was counted only a few times. The chain uses TRBV28 and TRBJ2-3; D is perhaps TRBD1 or TRBD2 (5 bases each). The CDR3 has 15 residues. The germline gives CDR1 MDHEN, CDR2 SYDVKM. Between the trimmed V and J ends, which lost 3 bases and 1 base, there was a span of 11 bases. The CDR3 loop is CASSFGTDRTDTQYF. CDR3 DNA sequence: TGTGCCAGCAGTTTCGGGACCGATCGCACAGATACGCAGTATTTT.

This clonotype was observed a few times. The chain joins TRBV28 to TRBJ2-7; D tentatively reads TRBD1 or TRBD2 (5 bases each). Germline CDR1 and CDR2: MDHEN and SYDVKM. The V and J ends lost 10 bases and 6 bases respectively, with 16 bases between them. The CDR3 extends over 12 amino acids. The CDR3 DNA reads TGTGCCATCCTGGGACCTGGGGCCGAGCAGTACTTC. Its translation is CAILGPGAEQYF.

In this sample, this clonotype turned up a few times. The V and J genes are TRBV12-3 or TRBV12-4 and TRBJ1-2, with a possible D match to TRBD1 (5 bases). V was pared by 6 bases and J by 8 bases, with 19 bases between. The CDR3 loop spans 14 amino acids. The CDR3 DNA reads as TGTGCCAGCAGCCCGGGACTATTTTTTGGGGGCTACACCTTC. Amino acids: CASSPGLFFGGYTF.

This clonotype was recorded at least ten times. The rearrangement links TRBV5-1 to TRBJ2-7; no reliable D call. V was trimmed by 4 bases and J by 4 bases, leaving 21 bases between them. CDR1 is SGHRS and CDR2 is YFSETQ in the germline V gene. This CDR3 contains 16 residues. This chain's CDR3 is CASSRRASAKNYEQYF. CDR3 bases: TGCGCCAGCAGCCGCCGGGCGTCAGCAAAGAATTACGAGCAGTACTTC. The variable domain in full, with the rest retrieved from reference TRBV5-1 and TRBJ2-7, is KAGVTQTPRYLIKTRGQQVTLSCSPISGHRSVSWYQQTPGQGLQFLFEYFSETQRNKGNFPGRFSGRQFSNSRSEMNVSTLELGDSALYLCASSRRASAKNYEQYFGPGTRLTVT.

This clonotype was recorded a few times. This chain links TRBV5-1 with TRBJ1-1, with 8 bases identical to TRBD1. CDR1 and CDR2 (germline): SGHRS, YFSETQ. This CDR3 has 15 amino acids. Trimming at V came to 4 bases and at J to 6 bases, leaving 11 bases not matched to a gene. In DNA, the CDR3 is TGCGCCAGCAGCACCGGACAGGGCCGAAGCGCTGAAGCTTTCTTT. Translation gives CASSTGQGRSAEAFF. The entire variable domain, with the rest obtained from reference TRBV5-1 and TRBJ1-1, is as follows: KAGVTQTPRYLIKTRGQQVTLSCSPISGHRSVSWYQQTPGQGLQFLFEYFSETQRNKGNFPGRFSGRQFSNSRSEMNVSTLELGDSALYLCASSTGQGRSAEAFFGQGTRLTVV.

This clonotype was observed a handful of times. This chain connects TRBV5-6 to TRBJ1-3, with D perhaps matching TRBD1 (5 bases). Germline V gene data show CDR1 as SGHDT and CDR2 as YYEEEE. Trimming took 4 bases from V and 0 from J, leaving 14 bases between them. The CDR3 sequence is 16 residues long. The CDR3 loop reads CASSTGTPGSGNTIYF. The CDR3 DNA follows: TGTGCCAGCAGCACCGGGACTCCTGGCTCTGGAAACACCATATATTTT.

The rearrangement uses TRBV28 and TRBJ2-5; 7 nucleotides line up with TRBD1. The CDR3 contains 15 residues. Germline assignment: CDR1 MDHEN and CDR2 SYDVKM. The junction had 7 bases not matched to a gene; V was cut back by 1 base and J by 5 bases. Here the CDR3 DNA reads TGTGCCAGCAGTTTATTTAGGGGGCAAGGGGAGACCCAGTACTTC. Translation gives CASSLFRGQGETQYF.

This clonotype was counted between two and nine times. The genes are TRBV20-1 and TRBJ2-7, with TRBD2 matching 10 bases. The J segment lost 2 bases and the V segment lost 6 bases, leaving 7 bases of the junction unmatched. Germline-derived CDR1 and CDR2 are DFQATT and SNEGSKA (reference sequence). CDR3 length: 14 amino acids. The CDR3 sequence: CSAQGLAETYEQYF. In DNA form, the CDR3 reads TGCAGTGCCCAAGGACTAGCGGAAACCTACGAGCAGTACTTC.

The chain couples TRBV11-2 to TRBJ2-5, with D possibly being TRBD1 (5 bases). The CDR3 totals 15 residues. Trimming pared 1 base from V and 3 bases from J, leaving 12 bases between. CDR1 is SGHAT, CDR2 FQNNGV, per germline. The CDR3 DNA sequence: TGTGCCAGCAGCTTAGGTCCTGCAGGGAAAGAGACCCAGTACTTC. It encodes CASSLGPAGKETQYF.

This clonotype was counted only a few times. V usage is TRBV12-3 or TRBV12-4 and J usage is TRBJ2-5; 7 bases line up with TRBD2. V trimming: 6 bases; J trimming: 5 bases; junction bases outside the gene matches: 9. There are 14 residues in the CDR3. CDR3 in DNA: TGTGCCAGCAGACAGTCGGGAGGCGCGGAGACCCAGTACTTC. Translating gives CASRQSGGAETQYF.

The V and J genes are TRBV11-2 and TRBJ2-1, with D possibly TRBD2 on 6 matching bases. With 5 bases removed from V and 0 bases from J, the gap between germline ends came to 23 bases. Looked up from germline, CDR1 is SGHAT and CDR2 is FQNNGV. The CDR3 has 19 residues. CDR3 DNA: TGTGCCAGCAGCGCAGCCGGACTAAAAAATATGAGCTCCTACAATGAGCAGTTCTTC. It is translated as CASSAAGLKNMSSYNEQFF.

This clonotype has a count of ten or more. The V and J genes are TRBV5-1 and TRBJ2-2; possibly TRBD2 for D (5 bases). The CDR3 totals 16 residues. CDR1 SGHRS and CDR2 YFSETQ come from the germline V gene. Trimming stripped 2 bases from V and 2 bases from J, with 13 bases between. CDR3 amino acids: CASSLGTGSNTGELFF. As DNA, the CDR3 is TGCGCCAGCAGCTTAGGCACGGGATCTAACACCGGGGAGCTGTTTTTT.